This TCR beta chain emerged from a study of vaccination and CD4 T cells after COVID-19 (dated 2022 in TCRdb). In terms of the full investigation: Every convalescent patient had a positive nasal swab PCR test for SARS-CoV-2, with mild disease in roughly 10 patients and severe disease in one. Post-COVID blood samples were collected from convalescent patients a median of around 96 days after diagnosis, with a range of about 30 to 161 days. As controls, cultures received a CEFX viral epitope pool (the positive control), an HIV-1 Nef peptide pool (the negative control), or no peptide at all. In roughly 11 COVID-19 convalescent patients and a few infection-naive healthy vaccine recipients, the spike-specific CD4+ TCR repertoire before mRNA vaccination was compared with the repertoire after mRNA vaccination. The time from the second vaccine dose to post-vaccine blood sampling had a median of approximately 72 days and ranged from about 14 to 250 days. Each participant got two doses of either the Pfizer-BioNTech BNT162b2 vaccine (n=8) or the Moderna mRNA-1273 vaccine (n=2). The cultures were stimulated with overlapping spike peptide pools from SARS-CoV-2 and from the common cold coronaviruses HCoV-NL63, HCoV-OC43 and HCoV-229E. In the convalescent cohort there were six males and four females, among whom were two Hispanic individuals, seven Caucasians, two Asians and one multiracial person.

A note on this clonotype: The antigen it recognizes is unknown. No base quality values were provided; no much bigger clone lies one nucleotide off.

Libraries came from PCR. DNA from cultured CD4+ T cells was subjected to TCR sequencing with the Oncomine TCR Beta short-read assay at the Johns Hopkins FTIC core. The QIAamp micro DNA kit was used to extract genomic DNA from the cultured CD4+ T cells. Oncomine TCR Beta libraries made from cultured CD4+ T cells were pooled using unique dual indexes and sequenced on an Illumina iSeq 100. In the source study's methods: Non-productive sequences were removed, and CDR3s not starting with C, not ending with F or W, or shorter than 7 amino acids were discarded. The MANAFEST web application identified antigen-specific clonotypes by comparing peptide-stimulated wells against reference wells and other culture wells. An FDR below 0.05, an odds ratio above 5, and a productive frequency above 0.1% in at least two of three replicate wells were required for clones to be considered positive. A clonotype was classed as cross-reactive if the clonotype showed significant expansion both in SARS-CoV-2 spike wells and in at least one common cold coronavirus spike condition. CDR3 homology was assessed with Levenshtein distances (stringdist) and unrooted phylogenetic trees (ape) in R version 3.6.1. The public reads were reanalyzed by TCRdb: fastp trimming at Q25, MiXCR alignment, in-frame beta chains only. Every CDR3 protein is listed once, alongside the most common genes and DNA of its rows. V and J calls and clone size were set by TCRdb, not the authors. The sample table contains approximately 12,000 distinct CDR3 sequences; only one count was recorded for roughly 66% of them. Clones ranked in the top ten supply less than 15% of the sample.

Study-wide findings and limitations: The number of convalescent patients in the study was relatively small, and the study did not examine early timepoints following natural infection. In convalescent patients, nearly all vaccine-specific clones (304 of 307) were found to be mono-reactive for SARS-CoV-2 spike rather than cross-reactive with common cold coronaviruses. An increase in the median number of SARS-CoV-2-reactive clonotypes from 21 after infection to roughly 39 after vaccination was observed, but the change was not found to be significant. In convalescent patients, a median roughly 85% of post-vaccine SARS-CoV-2-reactive clones were detected only after vaccination, suggesting vaccine-specific priming.

At the junction V is shortened by 3 bases and J by 12 bases; bases outside the gene matches: 10. Inclusive of the bounding cysteine and phenylalanine, the CDR3 is 15 residues long. Of all the DNA, just the CDR3 is kept, 45 bases in frame from base 1. CDR1 and CDR2, looked up from the germline V gene (reference sequence), are DFQATT and SNEGSKA. What the treatment or condition label conveys for this sample: roughly ten-day PBMC culture with coronavirus spike peptide pools or control peptides (ViraFEST assay). The ViraFEST assay was used in the study, in which antigen-specific T cells were expanded with peptide pools and expanded clonotypes were subsequently identified by TCR sequencing. The convalescent patients' positive SARS-CoV-2 PCR tests were from March to December 2020, which was before the Alpha, Beta and Delta variants emerged in the United States. Each well held two million PBMCs cultured with 10 ug/ml peptide pools in IMDM containing 5% human AB serum and approximately 10 IU/ml IL-2. Half of the culture medium was replaced with fresh IL-2-containing medium on days 3 and 7. After around 10 days of culture, CD4+ T cells were isolated by negative selection with the EasySep CD4+ T cell isolation kit. PBMCs were separated from whole blood using Ficoll-Paque Plus gradient centrifugation and then either used fresh or cryopreserved at -140C. Culture conditions were generally each tested in triplicate wells.

The clonotype originates from a human donor who had recovered from COVID-19. Specimen: CD4+ T cells from blood, cultured in vitro. Rearrangement joined TRBV20-1 to TRBJ2-1, with TRBD2 matching 14 junction bases. For the CDR3, the sequence is CSASLGLAGAPWQFF. The nucleotide sequence is TGCAGTGCTAGTCTGGGACTAGCGGGAGCGCCTTGGCAGTTCTTC.